A selection of T cell receptor beta chains follows, all from one sample in a study of CD8+ T cells in alopecia areata. Sequenced by immunoSEQ multiplex PCR; TCRdb stores in-frame clones only, minus some. This table holds approximately 210,000 clones, approximately 72% found once. The source material was CD4+ T cells sorted from blood, sampled around week 46, from a patient treated with tofacitinib. Receptor source: a human donor with alopecia areata. The CDR3 runs from the conserved cysteine through the conserved F or W. D genes are given only for firm matches. Rows may omit the clone size; those that give it use once, few, many or a size class.

V gene	J gene	D gene	clone size	CDR3 protein	CDR3 DNA
TRBV2	TRBJ2-7	TRBD2	.	CASIPLAGAHYEQYF	TGTGCCAGCATCCCACTAGCGGGGGCCCACTACGAGCAGTACTTC
TRBV7-2	TRBJ2-7	.	.	CASSLVYRANYEQYF	TGTGCCAGCAGCTTAGTTTACAGGGCCAACTACGAGCAGTACTTC
TRBV5-1	TRBJ1-2	.	.	CASSLDPGGYTF	TGCGCCAGCAGCTTGGATCCCGGTGGCTACACCTTC
TRBV7-8	TRBJ1-1	TRBD1	.	CASTLTGLNTEAFF	TGTGCCAGCACCCTGACAGGGCTGAACACTGAAGCTTTCTTT
TRBV23-1	TRBJ1-2	.	.	CASSLPAEYGYTF	TGCGCCAGCAGCCTCCCGGCCGAATATGGCTACACCTTC
TRBV6-5	TRBJ1-4	.	.	CASSYLGNNGEKLFF	TGTGCCAGCAGTTACTTGGGCAACAATGGCGAAAAACTGTTTTTT
TRBV5-6	TRBJ1-2	.	.	CASSYPTDNYGYTF	TGTGCCAGCAGCTACCCGACGGATAACTATGGCTACACCTTC
TRBV30	TRBJ1-2	TRBD1	.	CAWSAAGGGYGYTF	TGTGCCTGGAGTGCGGCAGGGGGGGGCTATGGCTACACCTTC
TRBV15	TRBJ2-5	TRBD1	.	CATSRLTGVQETQYF	TGTGCCACCAGCAGACTAACAGGGGTACAAGAGACCCAGTACTTC
TRBV5-1	TRBJ1-1	.	.	CASRPVVGTEAFF	TGCGCCAGCAGGCCCGTTGTGGGCACTGAAGCTTTCTTT
TRBV29-1	TRBJ2-1	.	few	CSVELLLKAFYNEQFF	TGCAGCGTTGAATTACTACTCAAAGCGTTCTACAATGAGCAGTTCTTC
TRBV25-1	TRBJ2-3	.	.	CASTPPLTDTQYF	TGTGCCAGCACGCCACCCCTCACAGATACGCAGTATTTT
TRBV14	TRBJ1-2	TRBD1	once	CASSQGQHGYTF	TGTGCCAGCAGCCAGGGACAGCATGGCTACACCTTC
TRBV5-1	TRBJ2-7	.	.	CASSLEASYEQYF	TGCGCCAGCAGCTTGGAGGCCTCCTACGAGCAGTACTTC
TRBV30	TRBJ1-1	TRBD1	.	CAWKTGALNTEAFF	TGTGCCTGGAAAACAGGGGCTTTGAACACTGAAGCTTTCTTT
TRBV29-1	TRBJ2-4	TRBD2	once	CSVVGTSSGGTANIQYF	TGCAGCGTTGTGGGGACCTCTAGCGGGGGGACTGCAAACATTCAGTACTTC
TRBV30	TRBJ1-1	.	.	CAWSGRGAAEAFF	TGTGCCTGGAGTGGAAGGGGGGCGGCTGAAGCTTTCTTT
TRBV20-1	TRBJ2-1	TRBD1	.	CSARQGNGQFF	TGCAGTGCAAGACAGGGGAACGGGCAGTTCTTC
TRBV30	TRBJ1-1	.	.	CAWRTVSNTEAFF	TGTGCCTGGAGGACAGTATCGAACACTGAAGCTTTCTTT
TRBV25-1	TRBJ2-7	.	.	CASSEQGMPYEQYF	TGTGCCAGCAGTGAACAGGGCATGCCCTACGAGCAGTACTTC
TRBV29-1	TRBJ2-7	TRBD2	.	CSVQGLAGGEQYF	TGCAGCGTCCAAGGACTAGCGGGCGGCGAGCAGTACTTC
TRBV6-5	TRBJ2-1	TRBD2	.	CASSLLAGSTYNEQFF	TGTGCCAGCAGTTTACTAGCGGGGAGCACCTACAATGAGCAGTTCTTC
TRBV5-1	TRBJ2-1	.	.	CASSFNNEQFF	TGCGCCAGCAGCTTCAACAATGAGCAGTTCTTC
TRBV20-1	TRBJ1-1	TRBD1	.	CSAREWDRAFF	TGCAGTGCTAGGGAATGGGACAGAGCTTTCTTT
TRBV2	TRBJ2-1	.	.	CASKSEEEQFF	TGTGCCAGCAAGAGCGAGGAGGAGCAGTTCTTC
TRBV30	TRBJ2-3	.	once	CAWSVGTDTQYF	TGTGCCTGGAGTGTAGGGACAGATACGCAGTATTTT
TRBV29-1	TRBJ2-1	TRBD1	few	CSVRQGASNEQFF	TGCAGCGTTCGACAGGGGGCATCCAATGAGCAGTTCTTC